These 22 T cell receptor beta chains were all obtained from the same sample, sequenced in a study of siplizumab effects on memory and regulatory T cells. Cells of the mixed lymphocyte reaction were cocultured at 37 degrees C for about six days. No antigens are known for them. Libraries were prepared by immunoSEQ multiplex PCR; TCRdb keeps only in-frame clonotypes and omits some of them. The sample contains 9,500 to 11,000 clones, over 40% of which appear only once. Sequencing was done on a sample of CFSE-low (dividing) CD8+ T cells sorted from an allogeneic mixed lymphocyte reaction. These receptors all stem from a human donor in good health; the cells came from an allogeneic mixed lymphocyte reaction.

This clone showed up just a few times. The V call is TRBV12-2, the J call TRBJ1-1; TRBD1, as called in the table, went unchecked against the DNA. TRBV12-2 is marked as a pseudogene. The CDR3 extends over 21 amino acids. CDR3 nucleotide sequence: TGTGCAAGTCGCTTGCCCGGGACAGGGATTCCAGGGTCCCAAATGAACACTGAAGCTTTCTTT. Encoded protein: CASRLPGTGIPGSQMNTEAFF.

The genes are TRBV28 and TRBJ1-5, with 8 bases aligning to TRBD1. Unmatched junction bases numbered 9, after V lost 5 bases and J lost 6 bases. CDR1 is MDHEN and CDR2 is SYDVKM in the germline V gene. The length of the CDR3 is 15 residues. CDR3 loop: CASSRGSGGFQPQHF. The CDR3 bases are TGTGCCAGCAGTCGTGGTTCAGGGGGCTTTCAGCCCCAGCATTTT.

This clone was detected only a few times. The genes are TRBV6-5 and TRBJ2-1; D is uncertain. The CDR3 spans 11 residues. Trimming took 2 bases from V and 7 from J, leaving 3 bases between them. Germline assignment: CDR1 MNHEY and CDR2 SVGAGI. CDR3 sequence: CASSYQNEQFF. The CDR3 DNA reads TGTGCCAGCAGTTACCAGAATGAGCAGTTCTTC.

The CDR3 coding sequence is TGCAGCGTTGACCTCACGGACAGGGCGGACCAAGAGACCCAGTACTTC. Translation gives CSVDLTDRADQETQYF. This chain connects TRBV29-1 to TRBJ2-5; the match to TRBD1 covers 8 bases. The CDR3 is 16 residues long. Germline loops: CDR1 SQVTM, CDR2 ANQGSEA. V shed 3 bases, J shed 0 bases, and the junction held 9 bases outside the gene matches.

There are many counts of this clone. The chain joins TRBV7-9 to TRBJ2-7; the match to TRBD1 covers 11 bases. V was pared by 5 bases and J by 3 bases, with 6 bases of the junction left unmatched. The CDR3 spans 15 residues. CDR1 is SEHNR and CDR2 is FQNEAQ in the germline V gene (reference sequence). This chain's CDR3 is CASSGTGTGGYEQYF. DNA of the CDR3: TGTGCCAGCAGCGGTACCGGGACAGGGGGCTACGAGCAGTACTTC.

Details on this clone: A read error may produce the germline difference seen at one junction end. This rearrangement joins TRBV5-4 to TRBJ2-7; D may be TRBD2 (6 bases). Germline CDR1 SGHNT, CDR2 YYREEE (reference sequence). The CDR3 spans 15 residues. The CDR3 is CASSREDGSSYEQYF. The CDR3 region has the DNA TGCGCCAGCAGCCGAGAGGACGGGAGCTCCTACGAGCAGTACTTC.

This clone appeared once. The chain links TRBV6-5 to TRBJ2-4, with no clear D. The CDR3 sequence is 14 residues long. Trimming took off 4 bases at V and 0 bases at J, with 7 bases between the two ends. The germline V gene encodes CDR1 MNHEY and CDR2 SVGAGI. DNA of the CDR3: TGTGCCAGCAGTTCCCAACTAGCCAAAAACATTCAGTACTTC. It specifies CASSSQLAKNIQYF.

The chain carries TRBV16 and TRBJ2-5; the match to TRBD2 covers 8 bases. Matching the DNA end better, TRBJ2-7 makes the J call doubtful. Germline CDR1 KGHSY, CDR2 FQNENV. The CDR3 loop spans 14 amino acids. CDR3 residues: CASTVSGVAYEQYF. Written as DNA, the CDR3 is TGTGCCAGCACCGTTAGCGGGGTGGCCTACGAGCAGTACTTC.

In this sample, this clone is medium-sized. The genes are TRBV5-6 and TRBJ2-7, with 11 bases identical to TRBD1. CDR3 length equals 15 residues. V dropped 0 bases and J dropped 5; count of bases not matched to a gene: 4. From germline, CDR1 is SGHDT and CDR2 YYEEEE. The CDR3 sequence is CASSLGGQGAHEQYF. For the CDR3, the DNA is TGTGCCAGCAGCTTGGGTGGACAGGGGGCACACGAGCAGTACTTC.

This clone occurred once. V is TRBV30 and J is TRBJ2-7; 8 bases fit TRBD1. Trimming removed 3 bases from V and 6 bases from J; junction bases left unmatched: 10. The germline CDR1 and CDR2 sequences are GTSNPN and SVGIG (reference sequence). This CDR3 has 14 residues. CDR3 in amino acids: CAWSLTGASGEQYF. The CDR3 bases are TGTGCCTGGAGCCTGACAGGGGCCAGTGGCGAGCAGTACTTC.

The rearrangement links TRBV12-5 to TRBJ2-1; 10 nucleotides agree with TRBD2. With 5 bases clipped from V and 4 bases from J, the junction kept 8 bases outside the gene matches. Germline V gives CDR1 LGHNT, CDR2 FRNRAP. The CDR3 totals 16 residues. This CDR3 is CASGIGTSAPYNEQFF. The CDR3 bases are TGTGCTAGTGGTATAGGGACTAGCGCGCCTTACAATGAGCAGTTCTTC.

J is TRBJ2-5 and V is TRBV4-2, with 9 bases that match TRBD2. The J call may be in error: the DNA end matches TRBJ2-7 better. The CDR3 covers 14 residues. Per germline, CDR1 LGHNA and CDR2 YNFKEQ. The CDR3 nucleotides read TGTGCCAGCAGCGGGGCGGGGGGGACCTACGAGCAGTACTTC. Residues: CASSGAGGTYEQYF.

There are a few counts of this clone. The genes are TRBV6-6 and TRBJ2-7; no reliable D call. Germline lookup yields CDR1 MNHNY and CDR2 SVGAGI (reference sequence). The ends were cut back, 0 bases at V and 0 bases at J, with 12 bases in the middle. The CDR3 is made up of 16 amino acids. The chain's CDR3 is CASSYSSTAASYEQYF. The CDR3 DNA sequence: TGTGCCAGCAGTTACTCCTCGACGGCCGCCTCCTACGAGCAGTACTTC.

In nucleotides, the CDR3 is TGTGCCAGCAGCCGAGGAAGGGGGTACGAGCAGTACTTC. Its protein product is CASSRGRGYEQYF. The V call is TRBV7-3, the J call TRBJ2-7; D possibly corresponds to TRBD1 (6 bases). V was shortened by 5 bases and J by 4 bases, with 12 bases between the two germline ends. The CDR3 is 13 amino acids. Per germline, CDR1 SGHTA and CDR2 FQGTGA.

The chain joins TRBV5-4 to TRBJ2-7; TRBD1 is a possible D gene (6 bases). Germline CDR1 reads SGHNT; CDR2 reads YYREEE (reference sequence). The CDR3 spans 13 residues. Trimming pared 4 bases from V and 1 base from J, leaving 9 bases between. The CDR3 loop is CASSPGDSYEQYF. The DNA for the CDR3 is TGTGCCAGCAGCCCAGGGGATTCCTACGAGCAGTACTTC.

V is TRBV4-1 and J is TRBJ2-1; 9 positions match TRBD2. V was clipped by 4 bases and J by 0 bases; unmatched bases: 4. The CDR3 runs to 16 residues. Germline V gives CDR1 MGHRA, CDR2 YSYEKL. The CDR3 DNA reads as TGCGCCAGCAGCCCATTACTAGCGGGCTCCTACAATGAGCAGTTCTTC. This translates into CASSPLLAGSYNEQFF.

The V gene is TRBV9, the J gene TRBJ2-2; 10 positions agree with TRBD2. There are 18 residues in the CDR3. Germline V gives CDR1 SGDLS, CDR2 YYNGEE. V shed 0 bases, J shed 2 bases, and the junction held 7 bases outside the gene matches. CDR3 sequence reads: CASSVDRSGGENTGELFF. CDR3 coding DNA: TGTGCCAGCAGCGTAGATCGAAGCGGGGGGGAAAACACCGGGGAGCTGTTTTTT.

CDR3 DNA sequence: TGTGCCAGCAGCTTGGGTAGGTCTAACTATGGCTACACCTTC. Its protein product is CASSLGRSNYGYTF. The genes are TRBV5-6 and TRBJ1-2; D ambiguous. CDR3 length equals 14 residues. V lost 0 bases and J 0 bases, leaving 6 bases between the germline ends. Germline V gives CDR1 SGHDT, CDR2 YYEEEE.

Judged by abundance, this clone is medium-sized. The J gene is TRBJ2-7, the V gene TRBV4-1; 8 bases line up with TRBD2. The germline gives CDR1 MGHRA, CDR2 YSYEKL. The CDR3 loop spans 15 amino acids. Trimming at V came to 6 bases and at J to 6 bases, leaving 13 bases not matched to a gene. CDR3 sequence: CASRSAGVTPGEQYF. The CDR3 DNA follows: TGCGCCAGCAGATCAGCGGGGGTGACCCCTGGCGAGCAGTACTTC.

This clone was found once. This chain links TRBV9 with TRBJ2-1; the match to TRBD2 covers 7 bases. V trimming: 3 bases; J trimming: 0 bases; junction bases outside the gene matches: 6. Germline values: CDR1 SGDLS, CDR2 YYNGEE. The CDR3 is made up of 16 amino acids. CDR3 DNA: TGTGCCAGCAGCGCCCCCGGGGGGAGCTCCTACAATGAGCAGTTCTTC. This encodes CASSAPGGSSYNEQFF. The whole variable domain, remainder taken from reference TRBV9 and TRBJ2-1, is DSGVTQTPKHLITATGQRVTLRCSPRSGDLSVYWYQQSLDQGLQFLIQYYNGEERAKGNILERFSAQQFPDLHSELNLSSLELGDSALYFCASSAPGGSSYNEQFFGPGTRLTVL.

The chain uses TRBV9 and TRBJ1-4, with D uncertain. The CDR3 runs to 14 residues. The V gene's germline CDR1 is SGDLS and CDR2 YYNGEE. V lost 1 base to trimming and J lost 0 bases, with 4 bases between them. This CDR3 reads CASSVLATNEKLFF. The CDR3 nucleotides are TGTGCCAGCAGCGTACTAGCAACTAATGAAAAACTGTTTTTT.

This sequence joins TRBV19 and TRBJ2-7; D gene ambiguous. This CDR3 comprises 12 residues. V was cut by 7 bases and J by 0 bases, with 7 bases left in between. Germline assignment: CDR1 LNHDA and CDR2 SQIVND (reference sequence). The CDR3 protein is CASMGSSYEQYF. The DNA for the CDR3 is TGTGCCAGTATGGGCAGCTCCTACGAGCAGTACTTC.